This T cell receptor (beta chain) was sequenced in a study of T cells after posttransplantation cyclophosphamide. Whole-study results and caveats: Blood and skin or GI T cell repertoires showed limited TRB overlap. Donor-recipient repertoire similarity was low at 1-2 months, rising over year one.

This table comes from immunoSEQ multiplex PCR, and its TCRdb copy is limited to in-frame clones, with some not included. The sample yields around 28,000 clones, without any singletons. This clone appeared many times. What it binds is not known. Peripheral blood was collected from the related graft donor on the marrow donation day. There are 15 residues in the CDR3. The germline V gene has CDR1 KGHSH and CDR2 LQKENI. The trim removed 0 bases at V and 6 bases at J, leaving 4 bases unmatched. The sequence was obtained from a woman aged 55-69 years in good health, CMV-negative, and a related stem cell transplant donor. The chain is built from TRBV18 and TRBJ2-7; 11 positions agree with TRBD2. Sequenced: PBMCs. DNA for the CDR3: TGTGCCAGCTCACCACCTAGCGGGGGGGAGGCCGAGCAGTACTTC. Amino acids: CASSPPSGGEAEQYF.